Below are 23 T cell receptor beta chains sequenced from a single sample in a study of beta chain features in type 1 diabetes. All of the isolated RNA was reverse transcribed, so expressed TCRB transcripts were sequenced. Sequencing used immunoSEQ multiplex PCR; TCRdb keeps in-frame clones, though not all of them. The repertoire holds 550,000 to 850,000 clones, with about an eighth as singletons. Broader study findings: Significant though moderate, a shortening of TCRB CDR3s appeared in all four CD4+ subsets of Type 1 diabetes patients.

Their cognate antigens are unknown. The sequenced sample consisted of naive CD4+ T cells from blood. These receptors were taken from a man aged 18 to 30 with type 1 diabetes.

The chain is built from TRBV9 and TRBJ1-1; the match to TRBD1 covers 9 bases. CDR1 SGDLS and CDR2 YYNGEE come from the germline V gene. The length of the CDR3 is 15 residues. Trimming at V came to 4 bases and at J to 11 bases, leaving 15 bases not matched to a gene. The CDR3 DNA reads as TGTGCCAGCAGCCCCCGTTATCCGGGACAGGGAGAGGCTTTCTTT. Protein: CASSPRYPGQGEAFF.

The sample holds a few counts of this clone. J is TRBJ2-7 and V is TRBV2, with a tentative D call TRBD1 (6 bases). V lost 5 bases to trimming and J lost 6 bases, with 14 bases between them. CDR3 length equals 13 residues. The germline CDR1 and CDR2 sequences are SNHLY and FYNNEI. CDR3 region: CASSLQGLSEQYF. The CDR3 nucleotides read TGTGCCAGCAGTTTACAGGGTCTGAGCGAGCAGTACTTC.

This clone has more than one count but fewer than ten. The chain has TRBV4-1 and TRBJ2-7, with D possibly being TRBD1 (6 bases). Germline lookup yields CDR1 MGHRA and CDR2 YSYEKL. The CDR3 has 14 residues. V lost 4 bases to trimming and J lost 2 bases, with 12 bases between them. CDR3 protein: CASSPNRDPYEQYF. CDR3 nucleotide sequence: TGCGCCAGCAGCCCAAACAGGGATCCCTACGAGCAGTACTTC.

This clone was recorded a few times. The CDR3 nucleotides are TGTGCCAGTATACGAGAACCGGGCGCCTCCTACGAGCAGTACTTC. Encoded protein: CASIREPGASYEQYF. This chain joins TRBV6-5 and TRBJ2-7; D is undetermined. The CDR3 is made up of 15 amino acids. Germline values: CDR1 MNHEY, CDR2 SVGAGI. Trimming stripped 9 bases from V and 0 bases from J, with 18 bases between.

The V and J genes are TRBV10-3 and TRBJ1-5; D perhaps matches TRBD1 (5 bases). Trimming took 4 bases from V and 6 from J, leaving 7 bases between them. CDR1 and CDR2 from the germline V gene are ENHRY and SYGVKD. The CDR3 totals 12 residues. The chain's CDR3 is CAISGGAQPQHF. The CDR3 DNA sequence: TGTGCCATCAGTGGTGGGGCTCAGCCCCAGCATTTT.

This clone was observed a few times. J is TRBJ1-6 and V is TRBV5-1; D may be TRBD1 (5 bases). Germline CDR1 reads SGHRS; CDR2 reads YFSETQ. Deletions cut 5 bases from V and 7 bases from J, with 7 bases between. The CDR3 is 12 residues long. CDR3 residues: CASSRDNSPLHF. DNA for the CDR3: TGCGCCAGCAGTAGGGACAATTCACCCCTCCACTTT.

This clone was seen more than once but under ten times. The V call is TRBV19, the J call TRBJ1-2; D unclear. Germline lookup yields CDR1 LNHDA and CDR2 SQIVND (reference sequence). This CDR3 spans 13 amino acids. V was trimmed by 5 bases and J by 9 bases, leaving 16 bases between them. In DNA form, the CDR3 reads TGTGCCAGTAGTTCCGACACCGGCAGCCGCTACACCTTC. Its protein product is CASSSDTGSRYTF.

This clone was seen more than once but under ten times. This rearrangement joins TRBV28 to TRBJ1-1, with D unclear. The CDR3 extends over 14 amino acids. The V gene lost 2 bases and the J gene lost 1 base, with 8 bases spanning the gap. The germline V gene has CDR1 MDHEN and CDR2 SYDVKM. In DNA, the CDR3 is TGTGCCAGCAGTTTAGAACCACCGAACACTGAAGCTTTCTTT. It yields the protein CASSLEPPNTEAFF.

In nucleotides, the CDR3 is TGTGCCAGCGGACAGACGTATGGCTACACCTTC. It specifies CASGQTYGYTF. The chain joins TRBV27 to TRBJ1-2; D is possibly TRBD1 (6 bases). This CDR3 contains 11 residues. Germline V gives CDR1 MNHEY, CDR2 SMNVEV (reference sequence). The V gene lost 8 bases and the J gene lost 5 bases, with 9 bases spanning the gap.

This sequence joins TRBV7-9 and TRBJ1-4, with D uncertain. The CDR3 loop spans 16 amino acids. Trimming shortened V by 2 bases and J by 7 bases, and 17 bases separated the two germline ends. From germline, CDR1 is SEHNR and CDR2 FQNEAQ (reference sequence). In nucleotides, the CDR3 is TGTGCCAGCAGCTTAACTCTTGGGCCGTTGGGTGAAAAACTGTTTTTT. Its protein is CASSLTLGPLGEKLFF.

The V gene is TRBV4-2, the J gene TRBJ2-3, with D possibly matching TRBD1 (7 bases). V lost 0 bases and J 8 bases, leaving 9 bases between the germline ends. CDR1 and CDR2 from the germline V gene are LGHNA and YNFKEQ. The CDR3 covers 13 residues. CDR3 sequence: CASSQDQGGTQYF. The CDR3 bases are TGTGCCAGCAGCCAAGATCAGGGGGGTACGCAGTATTTT.

This clone was recorded a few times. Here the CDR3 DNA reads TGTGCCAGTAGTATGGACAGGAGTAATTCACCCCTCCACTTT. Translation: CASSMDRSNSPLHF. The chain has TRBV19 and TRBJ1-6, with TRBD1 matching 7 bases. In germline, CDR1 is LNHDA, CDR2 SQIVND (reference sequence). Trimming cost V 3 bases and J 6 bases; bases outside gene matches: 2. This CDR3 region has 14 residues.

The chain couples TRBV16 to TRBJ2-1, with 9 bases identical to TRBD2. Germline-derived CDR1 and CDR2 are KGHSY and FQNENV. V lost 4 bases to trimming and J lost 6 bases; unmatched junction nucleotides: 10. The CDR3 loop spans 16 amino acids. CDR3: CASSLHSGGRANEQFF. The DNA of the CDR3 is TGTGCCAGCAGCCTCCATAGCGGGGGTCGAGCCAATGAGCAGTTCTTC.

The chain employs TRBV29-1 and TRBJ1-1; D possibly corresponds to TRBD1 (5 bases). CDR1 is SQVTM, CDR2 ANQGSEA, per germline. This CDR3 contains 11 residues. The CDR3 loop reads CTGGGDTEAFF. CDR3 coding DNA: TGCACCGGGGGAGGGGACACTGAAGCTTTCTTT.

This clone showed up just a few times. The CDR3 DNA is TGTGCCAGCAGTGCTAGGGTCCCCTACGAGCAGTACTTC. Translated: CASSARVPYEQYF. The rearrangement joins TRBV2 to TRBJ2-7; D unresolved. V gave up 4 bases and J gave up 2 bases, with 9 bases separating them. Germline CDR1 reads SNHLY; CDR2 reads FYNNEI. The CDR3 has 13 amino acids.

This clone was seen a handful of times. The CDR3: CSGTSANYGYTF. As DNA, the CDR3 is TGCAGCGGGACATCAGCTAACTATGGCTACACCTTC. The genes are TRBV29-1 and TRBJ1-2, with TRBD1 as a possible D gene (5 bases). The ends were cut back, 7 bases at V and 0 bases at J, with 9 bases in the middle. This CDR3 is 12 amino acids long. Germline assignment: CDR1 SQVTM and CDR2 ANQGSEA.

This chain connects TRBV28 to TRBJ2-7; D unresolved. The CDR3 is made up of 16 amino acids. The germline V gene has CDR1 MDHEN and CDR2 SYDVKM. V was cut by 5 bases and J by 2 bases, with 19 bases left in between. The CDR3 nucleotides read TGTGCCAGCAGTCCCGCCTGGCAGGCCACTACCTACGAGCAGTACTTC. Residues: CASSPAWQATTYEQYF.

The genes are TRBV23-1 and TRBJ2-7; 9 positions agree with TRBD1. TRBV23-1 is an ORF, with its function uncertain. This CDR3 has 15 residues. V lost 4 bases, J lost 5 bases, and 9 bases stayed unmatched. CDR3 in DNA: TGCGCCAGCAGTCGACCGGGACAGGGAAACCACGAGCAGTACTTC. It specifies CASSRPGQGNHEQYF.

The chain employs TRBV27 and TRBJ1-1; weak D call: TRBD1 (5 bases). The ends were cut back, 1 base at V and 0 bases at J, with 6 bases in the middle. Germline values: CDR1 MNHEY, CDR2 SMNVEV (reference sequence). The CDR3 contains 14 residues. The CDR3 region has the DNA TGTGCCAGCAGTTTATTGGGGGTGAACACTGAAGCTTTCTTT. It is translated as CASSLLGVNTEAFF.

V is TRBV5-1 and J is TRBJ1-1; D gene ambiguous. The length of the CDR3 is 10 residues. CDR1 is SGHRS and CDR2 is YFSETQ in the germline V gene. With 4 bases removed from V and 11 bases from J, the gap between germline ends came to 9 bases. CDR3 sequence: CASSVEGAFF. As DNA, the CDR3 is TGCGCCAGCAGCGTGGAAGGGGCTTTCTTT.

The chain couples TRBV2 to TRBJ2-1; either TRBD1 or TRBD2 may fit D (6 bases each). Trimming cost V 8 bases and J 0 bases, with 14 bases left between them. CDR3 length: 15 amino acids. The V gene's germline CDR1 is SNHLY and CDR2 FYNNEI. The CDR3 DNA is TGTGCCAGCGGCGGGACATCTTCCTCCTACAATGAGCAGTTCTTC. Its protein is CASGGTSSSYNEQFF.

This clone was seen a handful of times. The V and J genes are TRBV29-1 and TRBJ1-2; D may be TRBD1 (5 bases). There are 13 residues in the CDR3. The germline CDR1 and CDR2 sequences are SQVTM and ANQGSEA. Trimming took off 4 bases at V and 0 bases at J, with 9 bases between the two ends. The CDR3 loop is CSVGPGTNYGYTF. The CDR3 nucleotides are TGCAGCGTTGGGCCAGGGACTAACTATGGCTACACCTTC.

This clone came up a few times. This chain uses TRBV5-4 with TRBJ1-3; weak D call: TRBD1 (6 bases). CDR1 is SGHNT, CDR2 YYREEE, per germline (reference sequence). V was cut by 4 bases and J by 4 bases, with 9 bases left in between. The CDR3 spans 13 residues. CDR3 protein: CASSPGTGNTIYF. The CDR3 DNA is TGTGCCAGCAGCCCAGGGACAGGAAACACCATATATTTT.